This T cell receptor (beta chain) was obtained from a study of T cells in Graves' hyperthyroidism and ophthalmopathy. Regions amplified from RNA transcripts were the TCR beta CDR3 regions. HTBI primers were used for first-round RT-PCR of the TCR CDR3. TCRdb re-called the multiplex PCR reads with MiXCR, one entry per CDR3 protein. The repertoire includes under 400,000 distinct CDR3 sequences, 11% to 15% of them detected once, and 11% sits in the top ten. Germline CDR1 reads ENHRY; CDR2 reads SYGVKD. The CDR3 totals 14 residues. V was shortened by 1 base and J by 4 bases, with 7 bases between the two germline ends.

V and J are TRBV10-3 and TRBJ1-4, with D tentatively TRBD1 (5 bases). Sequencing was done on a sample of blood. The TCR was taken from a woman aged 60-75 years with Graves' hyperthyroidism. This CDR3 reads CAISEYRNNEKLFF. In DNA, the CDR3 is TGTGCCATCAGTGAGTACAGGAATAATGAAAAACTGTTTTTT.